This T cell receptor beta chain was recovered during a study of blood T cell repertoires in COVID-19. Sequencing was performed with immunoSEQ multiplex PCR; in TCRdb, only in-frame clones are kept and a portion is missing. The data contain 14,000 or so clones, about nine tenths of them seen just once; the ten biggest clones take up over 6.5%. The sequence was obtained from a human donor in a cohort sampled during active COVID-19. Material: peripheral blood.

The DNA of the CDR3 is TGTGCCAGCTCACCACCGAAGGGGGCCCTCACTTTTAATGAGCAGTTCTTC. Translated: CASSPPKGALTFNEQFF. The rearrangement links TRBV18 to TRBJ2-1; TRBD1 aligns across 7 bases. Germline V lookup: CDR1 KGHSH, CDR2 LQKENI. This CDR3 region has 17 residues. The ends lost 0 bases at V and 7 bases at J; junction bases unmatched: 12.